This T cell receptor (beta chain) was documented in a study of blood T cell repertoires in COVID-19. Across the study: Spain, Italy and the United States supplied samples that represented acute and convalescent COVID-19.

Libraries were prepared by immunoSEQ multiplex PCR; TCRdb keeps only in-frame clonotypes and omits some of them. The profile shows under 170,000 clones, 65% to 90% of them singletons. Source material: peripheral blood. This receptor was obtained from a man in his 70s with acute or convalescent COVID-19.

This chain's CDR3 is CASSFRGTEAFF. DNA of the CDR3: TGTGCCAGCAGCTTCAGGGGAACTGAAGCTTTCTTT. The rearrangement joins TRBV5-8 to TRBJ1-1, with D possibly TRBD1 on 6 matching bases. The V gene lost 2 bases and the J gene lost 5 bases, with 7 bases spanning the gap. The CDR3 contains 12 residues. CDR1 is SGHTS, CDR2 YDEGEE, per germline.